This T cell receptor (beta chain) was sequenced for a study of T cells in Graves' hyperthyroidism and ophthalmopathy. The table lists this clonotype with many counts. Blood from later-ophthalmopathy patients was taken at first hyperthyroidism diagnosis. Researchers amplified the TCR beta CDR3 regions from RNA transcripts. When the TCR CDR3 underwent first-round RT-PCR, the HTBI primer set was used. TCRdb called the multiplex PCR reads again in MiXCR, with one record for every CDR3 protein. The sample lists hundreds of thousands of distinct CDR3 sequences, more than 15% occurring once. The sequenced material came from blood. This receptor was obtained from a woman aged 18 to 35 with Graves' hyperthyroidism that later progressed to Graves' ophthalmopathy.

The CDR3, as DNA: TGTGCCAGCAGCTTGGCCGCGTTAGCGGGAGGCCACCTCACAGATACGCAGTATTTT. Protein: CASSLAALAGGHLTDTQYF. The chain uses TRBV5-6 and TRBJ2-3, with TRBD2 identical over 10 bases. This CDR3 comprises 19 residues. The V gene end was trimmed by 0 bases and the J gene end by 2 bases; junction bases not matched to a gene: 12. Germline V gene sequence: CDR1 SGHDT, CDR2 YYEEEE.